Shown below are 5 T cell receptor beta chains from a single sample sequenced in a study of T cell responses to AZD1222 COVID-19 vaccine (dated by TCRdb to the early 2020s). The time point label for this specimen denotes: baseline before first vaccination. The library was built by means of the immunoSEQ multiplex PCR assay. Held by TCRdb, this immuneACCESS table contains in-frame sequences only and omits some clones. Under half of the omission traces to an unresolved V gene where checked; the cause of the rest is unknown. The sample table lists roughly 150,000 clones, 92% of them with a count of one. The ten largest clones capture over 1.5% of the sample. This specimen was peripheral blood, taken on day 0 of AZD1222 vaccination. The receptor source for this set is an adult in good health.

The chain recombines TRBV7-2 with TRBJ2-3; D gene uncertain. The germline V gene encodes CDR1 SGHTA and CDR2 FQGNSA. This CDR3 has 13 amino acids. Trimming removed 1 base at V and 8 bases at J, with 10 bases between. The CDR3: CASSLEATSTQYF. The CDR3 DNA follows: TGTGCCAGCAGCTTAGAGGCTACGAGTACGCAGTATTTT.

The V gene is TRBV2, the J gene TRBJ1-2; unclear D gene. The V gene's germline CDR1 is SNHLY and CDR2 FYNNEI. The CDR3 length is 14 residues. The V gene lost 7 bases and the J gene lost 2 bases, with 14 bases spanning the gap. The CDR3 coding sequence is TGTGCCAGCATCAACGGGGTAGGAAACTATGGCTACACCTTC. This codes for CASINGVGNYGYTF.

The gene calls are TRBV12-5 and TRBJ1-5; TRBD1 might be the D (5 bases). Trimming took 0 bases from V and 2 from J, leaving 29 bases between them. CDR1 LGHNT and CDR2 FRNRAP come from the germline V gene. There are 22 residues in the CDR3. CDR3 nucleotide sequence: TGTGCTAGTGGTTTGGTACTTCGACCAGGCGGGGGACTCTTTGGTGGCAATCAGCCCCAGCATTTT. Its protein is CASGLVLRPGGGLFGGNQPQHF.

The chain couples TRBV7-6 to TRBJ1-2, with D possibly TRBD1 on 5 matching bases. This CDR3 region has 14 residues. Between the trimmed V and J ends, which lost 1 base and 7 bases, there was a span of 13 bases. Germline values: CDR1 SGHVS, CDR2 FNYEAQ. The CDR3, as DNA: TGTGCCAGCAGCTTAGTAGGAGGGGAAAGTGGCTACACCTTC. Translation: CASSLVGGESGYTF.

The chain is built from TRBV18 and TRBJ1-2; D call uncertain. Germline CDR1 KGHSH, CDR2 LQKENI. Trimming cost V 3 bases and J 4 bases, with 12 bases left between them. This CDR3 contains 14 residues. This CDR3 is CASSPDGVIYGYTF. CDR3 bases: TGTGCCAGCTCACCGGACGGGGTTATCTATGGCTACACCTTC.